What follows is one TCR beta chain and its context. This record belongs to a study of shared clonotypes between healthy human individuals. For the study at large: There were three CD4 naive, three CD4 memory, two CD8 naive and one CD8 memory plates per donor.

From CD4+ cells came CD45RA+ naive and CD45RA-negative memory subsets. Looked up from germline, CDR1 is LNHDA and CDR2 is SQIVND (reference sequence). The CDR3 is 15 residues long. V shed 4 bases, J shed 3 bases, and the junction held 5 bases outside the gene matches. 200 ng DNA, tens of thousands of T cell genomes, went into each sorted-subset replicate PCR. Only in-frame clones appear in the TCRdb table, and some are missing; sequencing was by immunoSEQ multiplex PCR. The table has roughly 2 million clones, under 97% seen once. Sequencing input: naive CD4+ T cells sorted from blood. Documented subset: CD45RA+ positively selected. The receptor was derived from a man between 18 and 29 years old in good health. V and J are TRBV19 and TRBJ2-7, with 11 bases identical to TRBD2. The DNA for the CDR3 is TGTGCCAGTAGTACCTTAGCGGGGGGGCTCTACGAGCAGTACTTC. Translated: CASSTLAGGLYEQYF. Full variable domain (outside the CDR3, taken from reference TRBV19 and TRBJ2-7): DGGITQSPKYLFRKEGQNVTLSCEQNLNHDAMYWYRQDPGQGLRLIYYSQIVNDFQKGDIAEGYSVSREKKESFPLTVTSAQKNPTAFYLCASSTLAGGLYEQYFGPGTRLTVT.